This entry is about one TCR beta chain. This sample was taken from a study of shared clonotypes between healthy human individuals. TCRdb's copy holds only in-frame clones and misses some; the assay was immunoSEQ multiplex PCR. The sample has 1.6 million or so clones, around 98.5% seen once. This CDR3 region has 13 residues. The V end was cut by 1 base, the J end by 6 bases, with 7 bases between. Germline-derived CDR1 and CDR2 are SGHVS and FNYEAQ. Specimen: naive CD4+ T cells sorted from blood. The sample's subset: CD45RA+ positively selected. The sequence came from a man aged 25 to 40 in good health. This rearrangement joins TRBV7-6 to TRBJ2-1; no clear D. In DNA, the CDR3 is TGTGCCAGCAGCTTAGTTAGGTTCAATGAGCAGTTCTTC. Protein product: CASSLVRFNEQFF.